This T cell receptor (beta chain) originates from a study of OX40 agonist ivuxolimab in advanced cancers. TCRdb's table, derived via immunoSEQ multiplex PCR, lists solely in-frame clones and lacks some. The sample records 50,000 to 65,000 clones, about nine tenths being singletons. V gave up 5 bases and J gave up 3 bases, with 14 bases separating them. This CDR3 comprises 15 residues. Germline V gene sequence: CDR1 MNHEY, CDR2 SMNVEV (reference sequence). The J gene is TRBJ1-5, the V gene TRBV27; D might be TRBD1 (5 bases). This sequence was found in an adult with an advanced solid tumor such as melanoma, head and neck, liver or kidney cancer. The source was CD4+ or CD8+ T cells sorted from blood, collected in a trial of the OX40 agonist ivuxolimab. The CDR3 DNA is TGTGCCAGCAGTACCTCTGCGGGGGACAATCAGCCCCAGCATTTT. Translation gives CASSTSAGDNQPQHF.